This TCR beta chain was recorded in a study of monozygotic twins with inflammatory bowel disease. In regard to this clonotype: The target antigen is unknown.

Whole-study results and caveats: It was observed that concordant and discordant twins did not differ in repertoire similarity, possibly given limited power. Healthy co-twins showed greater TCRbeta diversity (inverse Simpson) than IBD patients.

CDR1 and CDR2 (germline): SQVTM, ANQGSEA. CDR3 size: 17 residues. Researchers used about 4,000 ng of total RNA for each TCR library. UMIs bearing a 6-nucleotide sample barcode were added through template switching. TCRdb reprocessed the 5' RACE reads and stores each CDR3 protein as one record, lacking DNA. This repertoire includes approximately 400,000 distinct CDR3 sequences. The V call is TRBV29-1, the J call TRBJ2-5; TCRdb's D call, TRBD1, is unchecked because there is no DNA. This receptor was identified in a human donor with ulcerative colitis or Crohn's disease, or a healthy co-twin of an affected twin (not recorded which). The sample consisted of blood. CDR3 sequence: CSVEGDRGSISGETQYF.